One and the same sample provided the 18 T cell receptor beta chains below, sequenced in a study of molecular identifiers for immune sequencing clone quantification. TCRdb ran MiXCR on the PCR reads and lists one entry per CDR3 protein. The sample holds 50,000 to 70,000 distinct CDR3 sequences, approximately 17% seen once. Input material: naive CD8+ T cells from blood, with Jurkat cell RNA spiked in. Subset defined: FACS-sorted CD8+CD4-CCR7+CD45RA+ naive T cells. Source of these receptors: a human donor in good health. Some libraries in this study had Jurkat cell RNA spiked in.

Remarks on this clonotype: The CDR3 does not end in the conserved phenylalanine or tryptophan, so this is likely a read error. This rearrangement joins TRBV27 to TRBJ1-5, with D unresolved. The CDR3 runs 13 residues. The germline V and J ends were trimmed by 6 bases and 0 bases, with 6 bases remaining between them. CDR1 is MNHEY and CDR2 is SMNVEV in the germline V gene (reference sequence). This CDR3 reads CASSWSSNQPQHL. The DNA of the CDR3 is TGTGCCAGCAGCTGGAGTAGCAATCAGCCCCAGCATCTT.

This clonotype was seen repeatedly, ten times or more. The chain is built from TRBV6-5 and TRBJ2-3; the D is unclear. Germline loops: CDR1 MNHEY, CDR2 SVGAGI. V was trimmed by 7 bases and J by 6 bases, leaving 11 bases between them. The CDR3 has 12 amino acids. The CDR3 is CASTAGRDTQYF. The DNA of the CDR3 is TGTGCCAGCACCGCCGGCAGGGATACGCAGTATTTT.

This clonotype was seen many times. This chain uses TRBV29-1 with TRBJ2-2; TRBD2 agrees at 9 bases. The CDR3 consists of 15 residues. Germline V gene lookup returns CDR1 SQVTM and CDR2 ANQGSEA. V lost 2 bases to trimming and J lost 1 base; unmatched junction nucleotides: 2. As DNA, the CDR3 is TGCAGCGTTGAAAGCGGGAGGAAGAACACCGGGGAGCTGTTTTTT. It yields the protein CSVESGRKNTGELFF.

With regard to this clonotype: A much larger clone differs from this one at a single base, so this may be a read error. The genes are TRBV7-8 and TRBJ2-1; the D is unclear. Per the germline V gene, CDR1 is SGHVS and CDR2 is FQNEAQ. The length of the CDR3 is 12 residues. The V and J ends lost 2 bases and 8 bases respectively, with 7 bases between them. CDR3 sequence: CASSLRSHEQFF. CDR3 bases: TGTGCCAGCAGCTTAAGGTCACATGAGCAGTTCTTC.

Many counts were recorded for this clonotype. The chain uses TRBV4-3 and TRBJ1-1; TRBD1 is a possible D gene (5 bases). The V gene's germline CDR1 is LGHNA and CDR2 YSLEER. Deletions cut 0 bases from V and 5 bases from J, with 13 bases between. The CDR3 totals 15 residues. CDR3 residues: CASSQDHRGGTEAFF. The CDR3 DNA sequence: TGCGCCAGCAGCCAAGATCACCGGGGCGGGACTGAAGCTTTCTTT.

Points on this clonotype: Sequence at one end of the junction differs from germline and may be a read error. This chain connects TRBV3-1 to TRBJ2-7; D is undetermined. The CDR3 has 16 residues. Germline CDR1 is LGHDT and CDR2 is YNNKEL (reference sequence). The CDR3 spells CASGQDVFPLTYEQYF. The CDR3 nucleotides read TGTGCCAGCGGCCAAGATGTCTTTCCCCTGACCTACGAGCAGTACTTC.

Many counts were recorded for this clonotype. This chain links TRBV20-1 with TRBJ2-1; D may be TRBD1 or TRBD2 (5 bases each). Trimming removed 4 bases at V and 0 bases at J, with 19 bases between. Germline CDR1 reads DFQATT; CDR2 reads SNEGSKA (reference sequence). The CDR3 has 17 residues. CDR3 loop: CSATPGAIHFSYNEQFF. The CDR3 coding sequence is TGCAGTGCTACTCCCGGGGCCATCCACTTCTCCTACAATGAGCAGTTCTTC.

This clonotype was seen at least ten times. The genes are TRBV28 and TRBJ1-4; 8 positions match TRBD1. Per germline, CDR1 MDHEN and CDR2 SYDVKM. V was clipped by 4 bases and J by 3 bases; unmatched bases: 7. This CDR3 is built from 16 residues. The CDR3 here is CASSWQGAHANEKLFF. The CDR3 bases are TGTGCCAGCAGTTGGCAGGGGGCGCATGCTAATGAAAAACTGTTTTTT.

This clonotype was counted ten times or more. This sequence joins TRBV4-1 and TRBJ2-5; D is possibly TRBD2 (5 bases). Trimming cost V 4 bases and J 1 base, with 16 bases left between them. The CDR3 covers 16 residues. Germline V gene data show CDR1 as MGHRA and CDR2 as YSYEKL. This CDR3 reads CASSPEGLIFQETQYF. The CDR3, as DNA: TGCGCCAGCAGCCCTGAAGGACTGATATTCCAAGAGACCCAGTACTTC.

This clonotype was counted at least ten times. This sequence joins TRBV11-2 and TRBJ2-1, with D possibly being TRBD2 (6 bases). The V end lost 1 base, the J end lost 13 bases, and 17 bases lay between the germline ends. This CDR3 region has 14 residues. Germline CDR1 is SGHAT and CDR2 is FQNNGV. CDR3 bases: TGTGCCAGCAGCTTAGTTACTAGCTCGGGCCTCCAGTTCTTC. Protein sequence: CASSLVTSSGLQFF.

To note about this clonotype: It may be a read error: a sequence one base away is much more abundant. Here the CDR3 reads CASGPQMGIYGYTF. The CDR3 bases are TGTGCCAGCGGCCCCCAAATGGGGATCTATGGCTACACCTTC. This chain links TRBV28 with TRBJ1-2; no clear D. Trimming cost V 8 bases and J 4 bases, with 17 bases left between them. The germline V gene has CDR1 MDHEN and CDR2 SYDVKM. The CDR3 sequence is 14 residues long.

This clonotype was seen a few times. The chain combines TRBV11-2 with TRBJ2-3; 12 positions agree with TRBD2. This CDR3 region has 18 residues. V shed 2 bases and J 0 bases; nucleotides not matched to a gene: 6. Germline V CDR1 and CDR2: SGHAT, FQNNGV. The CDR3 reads CASSLSAGLAGSTDTQYF. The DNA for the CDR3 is TGTGCCAGCAGCTTATCGGCAGGACTAGCGGGGAGCACAGATACGCAGTATTTT.

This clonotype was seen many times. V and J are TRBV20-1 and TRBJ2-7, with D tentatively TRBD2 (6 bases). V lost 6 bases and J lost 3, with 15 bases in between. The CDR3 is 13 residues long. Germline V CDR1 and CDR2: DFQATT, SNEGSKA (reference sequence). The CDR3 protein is CSARGKINYEQYF. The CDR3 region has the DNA TGCAGTGCCCGCGGGAAGATCAACTACGAGCAGTACTTC.

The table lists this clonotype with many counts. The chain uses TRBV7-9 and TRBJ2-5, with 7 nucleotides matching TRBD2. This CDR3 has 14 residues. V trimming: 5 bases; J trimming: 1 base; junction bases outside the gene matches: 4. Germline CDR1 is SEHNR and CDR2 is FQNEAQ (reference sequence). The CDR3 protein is CASSRSGTQETQYF. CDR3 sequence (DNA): TGTGCCAGCAGCCGCAGCGGGACCCAAGAGACCCAGTACTTC. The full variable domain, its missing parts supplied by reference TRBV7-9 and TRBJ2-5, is DTGVSQNPRHKITKRGQNVTFRCDPISEHNRLYWYRQTLGQGPEFLTYFQNEAQLEKSRLLSDRFSAERPKGSFSTLEIQRTEQGDSAMYLCASSRSGTQETQYFGPGTRLLVL.

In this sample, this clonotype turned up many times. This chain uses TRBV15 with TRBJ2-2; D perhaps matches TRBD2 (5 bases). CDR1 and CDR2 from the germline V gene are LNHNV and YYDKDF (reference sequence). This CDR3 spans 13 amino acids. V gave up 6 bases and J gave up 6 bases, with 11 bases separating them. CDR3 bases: TGTGCCACCAGGGGTACTAGGGCCGGGGAGCTGTTTTTT. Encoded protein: CATRGTRAGELFF.

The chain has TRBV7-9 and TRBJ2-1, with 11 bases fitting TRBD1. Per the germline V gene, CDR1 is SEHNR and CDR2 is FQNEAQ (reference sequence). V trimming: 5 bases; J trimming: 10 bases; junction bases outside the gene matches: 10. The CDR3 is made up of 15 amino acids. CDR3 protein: CASSTRDRGLKEQFF. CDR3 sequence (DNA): TGTGCCAGCAGCACCCGGGACAGGGGGTTAAAGGAGCAGTTCTTC.

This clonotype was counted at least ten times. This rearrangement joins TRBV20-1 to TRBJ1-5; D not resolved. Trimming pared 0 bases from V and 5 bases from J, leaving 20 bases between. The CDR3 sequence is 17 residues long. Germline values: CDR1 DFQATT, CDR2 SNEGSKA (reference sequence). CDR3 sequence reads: CSARDPITPERDQPQHF. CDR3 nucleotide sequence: TGCAGTGCTAGAGACCCGATCACCCCGGAGAGGGATCAGCCCCAGCATTTT.

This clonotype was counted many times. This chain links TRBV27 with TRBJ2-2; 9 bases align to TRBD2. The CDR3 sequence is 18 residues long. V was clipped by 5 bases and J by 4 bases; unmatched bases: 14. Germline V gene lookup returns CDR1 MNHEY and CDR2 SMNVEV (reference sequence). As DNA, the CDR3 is TGTGCCAGCAGTAATGGGGTAGCGGGAGTGGAGAGCACCGGGGAGCTGTTTTTT. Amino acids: CASSNGVAGVESTGELFF.